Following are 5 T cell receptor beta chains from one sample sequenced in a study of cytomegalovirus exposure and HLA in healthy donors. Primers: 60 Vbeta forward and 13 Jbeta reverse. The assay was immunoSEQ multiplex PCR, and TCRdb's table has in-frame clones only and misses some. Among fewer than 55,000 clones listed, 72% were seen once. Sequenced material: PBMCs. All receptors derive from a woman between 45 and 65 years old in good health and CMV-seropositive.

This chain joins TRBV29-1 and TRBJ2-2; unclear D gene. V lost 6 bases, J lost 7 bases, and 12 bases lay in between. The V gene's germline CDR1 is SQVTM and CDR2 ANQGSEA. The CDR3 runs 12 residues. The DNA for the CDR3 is TGCAGCGTGGCCAAAACGGGCGGGGAGCTGTTTTTT. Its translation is CSVAKTGGELFF.

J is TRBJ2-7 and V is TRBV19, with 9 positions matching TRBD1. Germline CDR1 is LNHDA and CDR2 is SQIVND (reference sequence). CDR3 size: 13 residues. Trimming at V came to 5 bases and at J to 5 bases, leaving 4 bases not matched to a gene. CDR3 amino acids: CASSYDRGNEQYF. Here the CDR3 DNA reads TGTGCCAGTAGTTATGACAGGGGGAACGAGCAGTACTTC.

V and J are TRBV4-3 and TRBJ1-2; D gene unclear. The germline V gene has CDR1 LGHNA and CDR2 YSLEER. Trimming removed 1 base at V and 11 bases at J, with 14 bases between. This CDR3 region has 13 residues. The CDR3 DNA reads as TGCGCCAGCAGCCAAGCGGGAGCGGCAAGATACACCTTC. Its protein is CASSQAGAARYTF.

The CDR3 spells CASMGQRVSTDTQYF. CDR3 DNA sequence: TGCGCCAGCATGGGCCAGCGGGTCAGCACAGATACGCAGTATTTT. This chain uses TRBV10-1 with TRBJ2-3; possibly TRBD2 for D (6 bases). V was cut by 7 bases and J by 0 bases, with 14 bases left in between. This CDR3 is 15 amino acids long. Germline V gene sequence: CDR1 WNHNN, CDR2 SYGVQD (reference sequence).

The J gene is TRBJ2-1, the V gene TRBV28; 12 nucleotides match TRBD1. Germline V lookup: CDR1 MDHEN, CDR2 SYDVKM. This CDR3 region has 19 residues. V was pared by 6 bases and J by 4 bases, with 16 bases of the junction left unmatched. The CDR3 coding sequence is TGTGCCAGCAGACCCGGGACAGGGGGCGCGGGGACCATATACAATGAGCAGTTCTTC. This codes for CASRPGTGGAGTIYNEQFF.